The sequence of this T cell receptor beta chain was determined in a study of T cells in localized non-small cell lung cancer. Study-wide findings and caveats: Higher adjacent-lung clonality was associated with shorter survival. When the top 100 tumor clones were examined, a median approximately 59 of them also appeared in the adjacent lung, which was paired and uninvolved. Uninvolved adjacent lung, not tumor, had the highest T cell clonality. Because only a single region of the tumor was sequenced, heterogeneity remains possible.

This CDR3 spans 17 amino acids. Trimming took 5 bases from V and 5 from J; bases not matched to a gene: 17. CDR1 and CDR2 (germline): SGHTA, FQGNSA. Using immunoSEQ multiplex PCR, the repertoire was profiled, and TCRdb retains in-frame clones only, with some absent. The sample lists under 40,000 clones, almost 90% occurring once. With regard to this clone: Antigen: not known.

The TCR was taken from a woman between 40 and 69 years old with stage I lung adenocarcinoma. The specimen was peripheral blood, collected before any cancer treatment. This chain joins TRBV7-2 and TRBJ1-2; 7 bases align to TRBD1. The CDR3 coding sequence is TGTGCCAGCAGCAGGGGACAGCTAACGAAACCCCCTTATGGCTACACCTTC. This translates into CASSRGQLTKPPYGYTF.